Listed below are T cell receptor beta chains from one sample, sequenced in a study of TIL therapy for anti-PD-1-resistant metastatic lung cancer. Clones were sequenced by immunoSEQ multiplex PCR, and TCRdb holds only the in-frame ones, with some missing. The sample consists of about 19,000 clones, about 80% of them appearing once. Specimen: blood, collected at baseline. The origin of the receptors is a person aged 25-79 years with non-small cell lung cancer. CDR3s include the opening cysteine and the closing phenylalanine or tryptophan. Each record gives: clone size, D gene, J gene, V gene, CDR3 protein, CDR3 DNA. D genes are given only for firm matches. Only some rows state a clone size, as once, few, many or a class for expanded clones.

>NA|NA|TRBJ1-5|TRBV3-1/TRBV3-2
CASSQAGGSNQPQHF
TGTGCCAGCAGCCAAGCGGGAGGGAGCAATCAGCCCCAGCATTTT
>NA|TRBD2|TRBJ2-5|TRBV6-5
CASRGISGQETQYF
TGTGCCAGCAGGGGGATTAGCGGGCAGGAGACCCAGTACTTC
>NA|NA|TRBJ1-1|TRBV27
CASSSWIAGTVNTEAFF
TGTGCCAGCAGTTCCTGGATAGCCGGGACGGTGAACACTGAAGCTTTCTTT
>NA|NA|TRBJ2-3|TRBV3-1/TRBV3-2
CASSQLSTDTQYF
TGTGCCAGCAGCCAGCTCAGCACAGATACGCAGTATTTT
>NA|TRBD1|TRBJ1-1|TRBV28
CASSLLAGGDEGMNTEAFF
TGTGCCAGCAGTTTATTGGCAGGGGGCGACGAAGGTATGAACACTGAAGCTTTCTTT
>NA|TRBD2|TRBJ2-1|TRBV2
CARTSSGRNEQFF
TGTGCCAGGACGAGTAGCGGGAGAAATGAGCAGTTCTTC
>NA|TRBD1|TRBJ2-3|TRBV19
CASRKGGQGAVDTQYF
TGTGCCAGTAGGAAAGGCGGACAGGGGGCAGTGGATACGCAGTATTTT
>NA|TRBD2|TRBJ2-5|TRBV3-1/TRBV3-2
CASSQDLTSAKTQYF
TGTGCCAGCAGCCAAGATCTTACTAGCGCCAAGACCCAGTACTTC
>NA|NA|TRBJ2-3|TRBV6-2/TRBV6-3
CASSGSTDTQYF
TGTGCCAGCAGTGGGAGCACAGATACGCAGTATTTT
>once|NA|TRBJ1-5|TRBV2
CASMTGGSNQPQHF
TGTGCCAGCATGACCGGGGGAAGCAATCAGCCCCAGCATTTT
>NA|NA|TRBJ1-2|TRBV28
CASSSPGRDYGYTF
TGTGCCAGCAGTTCCCCCGGGCGGGACTATGGCTACACCTTC
>NA|TRBD1|TRBJ1-3|TRBV18
CASSPNYGQGRNTIYF
TGTGCCAGCTCACCAAACTACGGACAGGGGAGAAACACCATATATTTT
>NA|NA|TRBJ1-5|TRBV29-1
CSVVGGGPQPQHF
TGCAGCGTTGTTGGGGGGGGGCCTCAGCCCCAGCATTTT
>NA|NA|TRBJ2-5|TRBV3-1/TRBV3-2
CASNLRLGGAAAQETQYF
TGTGCCAGCAATCTCAGACTCGGGGGCGCGGCGGCCCAAGAGACCCAGTACTTC
>NA|NA|TRBJ2-2|TRBV5-1
CASSPHGPNTGELFF
TGCGCCAGCAGCCCCCACGGTCCGAACACCGGGGAGCTGTTTTTT
>NA|NA|TRBJ2-2|TRBV6-5
CASRLPASGELFF
TGTGCCAGCAGACTACCTGCGAGCGGGGAGCTGTTTTTT
>NA|TRBD2|TRBJ2-3|TRBV9
CASSPQREAQYF
TGTGCCAGCAGCCCGCAGCGGGAAGCGCAGTATTTT
>NA|TRBD1|TRBJ1-6|TRBV7-8
CASSLGLGTGFDNSPLHF
TGTGCCAGCAGCTTAGGGCTTGGGACAGGGTTCGATAATTCACCCCTCCACTTT